This TCR beta chain was captured in a study of control samples from healthy donors and cancer patients. TCRdb's copy holds only in-frame clones and misses some; the assay was immunoSEQ multiplex PCR. The sample gives 150,000 to 200,000 clones, just over 85% of which show up once; around 5% is in the top ten. The germline V gene encodes CDR1 MGHDK and CDR2 SYGVNS. The length of the CDR3 is 14 residues. V was shortened by 5 bases and J by 9 bases, with 17 bases between the two germline ends. The sample consisted of blood. This chain joins TRBV25-1 and TRBJ2-1; possibly TRBD1 or TRBD2 for D (5 bases each). The receptor was isolated from a woman between 25 and 40 years old in good health. In DNA form, the CDR3 reads TGTGCCAGCAGTCAGCCAGGGAGTGGAGGTGAGCAGTTCTTC. Its translation: CASSQPGSGGEQFF.